This is a list of T cell receptor beta chains from one sample in a study of T cell responses to AZD1222 COVID-19 vaccine. This table comes from immunoSEQ multiplex PCR, and its TCRdb copy is limited to in-frame clones, with some not included. The sample has about 140,000 clones, approximately 90% seen once. Material: peripheral blood, obtained on day 0 of AZD1222 vaccination. These receptors all come from an adult in good health. Each CDR3 is given with its conserved first and last residue. The D gene is left open where the match is weak. The size field is filled for only some rows; it gives once, few, many or a size class.

v_call: TRBV10-2
clone_size: .
d_call: TRBD2
j_call: TRBJ2-5
cdr3_nt: TGCGCCAGCAGTCCGGGACTAGCGGAACAAGAGACCCAGTACTTC
cdr3_aa: CASSPGLAEQETQYF

v_call: TRBV19
clone_size: .
d_call: .
j_call: TRBJ2-2
cdr3_nt: TGTGCCAGTAGTATAGTCCAGGCCGGGGAGCTGTTTTTT
cdr3_aa: CASSIVQAGELFF

v_call: TRBV11-1
clone_size: .
d_call: TRBD1
j_call: TRBJ2-3
cdr3_nt: TGTGCCAGCAGCTCCCCAAACAGGGGCAGCACAGATACGCAGTATTTT
cdr3_aa: CASSSPNRGSTDTQYF

v_call: TRBV10-3
clone_size: .
d_call: .
j_call: TRBJ2-7
cdr3_nt: TGTGCCATCAGTGGCCGGGACGGTGCCTACGAGCAGTACTTC
cdr3_aa: CAISGRDGAYEQYF

v_call: TRBV6-6
clone_size: .
d_call: .
j_call: TRBJ2-2
cdr3_nt: TGTGCCAGCAACACCGCCGGGGAGCTGTTTTTT
cdr3_aa: CASNTAGELFF

v_call: TRBV28
clone_size: .
d_call: .
j_call: TRBJ1-3
cdr3_nt: TGTGCCAGCAGTTCCGCTGGAAACACCATATATTTT
cdr3_aa: CASSSAGNTIYF

v_call: TRBV2
clone_size: once
d_call: TRBD1
j_call: TRBJ1-2
cdr3_nt: TGTGCCAGCAGACCACAGGGGGCCAACTATGGCTACACCTTC
cdr3_aa: CASRPQGANYGYTF

v_call: TRBV6-6
clone_size: few
d_call: TRBD1
j_call: TRBJ2-7
cdr3_nt: TGTGCCAGCAGTCCAGACAGGGGCGGATACGAGCAGTACTTC
cdr3_aa: CASSPDRGGYEQYF

v_call: TRBV7-9
clone_size: .
d_call: TRBD2
j_call: TRBJ2-1
cdr3_nt: TGTGCCAGCAGCAAGTTAGCGGGAGGGCACAATGAGCAGTTCTTC
cdr3_aa: CASSKLAGGHNEQFF

v_call: TRBV5-1
clone_size: .
d_call: TRBD1
j_call: TRBJ2-7
cdr3_nt: TGCGCCAGCAGCCTGACAGGGGACTCCTACGAGCAGTACTTC
cdr3_aa: CASSLTGDSYEQYF

v_call: TRBV30
clone_size: .
d_call: TRBD1
j_call: TRBJ1-5
cdr3_nt: TGTGCCTGGAGCTCGGGATTAGTCGGGACAGGTAATCAGCCCCAGCATTTT
cdr3_aa: CAWSSGLVGTGNQPQHF

v_call: TRBV11-2
clone_size: .
d_call: TRBD1
j_call: TRBJ2-4
cdr3_nt: TGTGCCAGCAGCTTAGTTAGGGGGCGAACCATTCAGTACTTC
cdr3_aa: CASSLVRGRTIQYF

v_call: TRBV5-1
clone_size: .
d_call: .
j_call: TRBJ2-5
cdr3_nt: TGCGCCAGCAGCTTGGTGGCGAGGGAGACCCAGTACTTC
cdr3_aa: CASSLVARETQYF

v_call: TRBV11-2
clone_size: .
d_call: .
j_call: TRBJ2-3
cdr3_nt: TGTGCCAGCAGCTTGGCGATTGCCGGGCCGAACACAGATACGCAGTATTTT
cdr3_aa: CASSLAIAGPNTDTQYF

v_call: TRBV6-2/TRBV6-3
clone_size: .
d_call: .
j_call: TRBJ2-3
cdr3_nt: TGTGCCAGCAGTCCCCCGAGCGGATACACAGATACGCAGTATTTT
cdr3_aa: CASSPPSGYTDTQYF

v_call: TRBV6-5
clone_size: few
d_call: TRBD2
j_call: TRBJ2-3
cdr3_nt: TGTGCCAGCAGGATAGCGGGGTGGGCAGATACGCAGTATTTT
cdr3_aa: CASRIAGWADTQYF

v_call: TRBV28
clone_size: .
d_call: TRBD1
j_call: TRBJ1-2
cdr3_nt: TGTGCCAGCAGTTCTTTGGGGACAGGGACTAGTGGCTACACCTTC
cdr3_aa: CASSSLGTGTSGYTF

v_call: TRBV1
clone_size: .
d_call: .
j_call: TRBJ1-6
cdr3_nt: TGCACCAGCAGCCAGGGTAGTAATTCACCCCTCCACTTT
cdr3_aa: CTSSQGSNSPLHF

v_call: TRBV5-4
clone_size: .
d_call: .
j_call: TRBJ1-1
cdr3_nt: TGTGCCAGCAGCGGTAAAGAGGACACTGAAGCTTTCTTT
cdr3_aa: CASSGKEDTEAFF

v_call: TRBV7-8
clone_size: .
d_call: TRBD1
j_call: TRBJ1-4
cdr3_nt: TGTGCCAGCAGCTTATACAGGGGGGCTAATGAAAAACTGTTTTTT
cdr3_aa: CASSLYRGANEKLFF

v_call: TRBV5-1
clone_size: .
d_call: TRBD2
j_call: TRBJ2-1
cdr3_nt: TGCGCCAGCACCCGACTAGCGGGAGTGGTATACAATGAGCAGTTCTTC
cdr3_aa: CASTRLAGVVYNEQFF

v_call: TRBV30
clone_size: .
d_call: .
j_call: TRBJ1-3
cdr3_nt: TGTGCCTGGAGTCAGGCGGGGGCTGGAAACACCATATATTTT
cdr3_aa: CAWSQAGAGNTIYF

v_call: TRBV19
clone_size: .
d_call: TRBD2
j_call: TRBJ2-3
cdr3_nt: TGTGCCAGTATTGGAGTAGCGGGGCCTACTAGCACAGATACGCAGTATTTT
cdr3_aa: CASIGVAGPTSTDTQYF

v_call: TRBV6-6
clone_size: .
d_call: .
j_call: TRBJ1-5
cdr3_nt: TGTGCCAGCAGTTACGGATCGTCTAGCAATCAGCCCCAGCATTTT
cdr3_aa: CASSYGSSSNQPQHF